The 11 T cell receptor beta chains presented below share a single source sample, sequenced in a study of T-cell memory formation after mild COVID-19. A single record per CDR3 protein comes from TCRdb applying MiXCR to the 5' RACE reads. The data hold 65,000 to 100,000 distinct CDR3 sequences, with roughly 12% observed a single time. The source material was PBMCs or a T cell subset sorted from them (not recorded which). These receptors were obtained from a man younger than 35 who had mild COVID-19 (a few samples of this study predate the infection). Cell type and time point are not known.

CDR3 DNA: TGTGCCAGCAGTTTTCTGGCTAGCGGGGACTTAACCGGGGAGCTGTTTTTT. This sequence encodes CASSFLASGDLTGELFF. V and J are TRBV28 and TRBJ2-2, with TRBD2 matching 9 bases. Trimming took 3 bases from V and 5 from J; bases not matched to a gene: 10. CDR1 and CDR2 (germline): MDHEN, SYDVKM. This CDR3 is 17 amino acids long.

This clonotype appeared a few times. J is TRBJ1-6 and V is TRBV7-9; a weak D match, TRBD1 (6 bases). Germline CDR1 reads SEHNR; CDR2 reads FQNEAQ (reference sequence). The CDR3 totals 16 residues. V gave up 2 bases and J gave up 5 bases, with 13 bases separating them. CDR3 nucleotides: TGTGCCAGCAGCTTAATAGGGGGGGGGAATAATTCACCCCTCCACTTT. Amino acid sequence: CASSLIGGGNNSPLHF.

Only a few counts were recorded for this clonotype. V gene TRBV4-3 combines with J gene TRBJ2-6; no clear D. V lost 1 base, J lost 2 bases, and 12 bases lay in between. The CDR3 has 17 amino acids. Germline loops: CDR1 LGHNA, CDR2 YSLEER. CDR3 in DNA: TGCGCCAGCAGCCAAGGTATTTTTCGGCCTGGGGCCAACGTCCTGACTTTC. This encodes CASSQGIFRPGANVLTF.

The chain recombines TRBV4-1 with TRBJ2-3, with D hard to call. This CDR3 region has 15 residues. Germline V CDR1 and CDR2: MGHRA, YSYEKL. The germline V and J ends were trimmed by 1 base and 0 bases, with 8 bases remaining between them. CDR3 amino acids: CASSQVTYSTDTQYF. CDR3 in DNA: TGCGCCAGCAGCCAAGTAACGTATAGCACAGATACGCAGTATTTT.

This clonotype occurred a few times. J is TRBJ1-4 and V is TRBV29-1; D uncertain. V was cut by 0 bases and J by 2 bases, with 13 bases left in between. The germline V gene encodes CDR1 SQVTM and CDR2 ANQGSEA. CDR3 length: 16 amino acids. CDR3 protein: CSVEDPGEGTNEKLFF. The CDR3 nucleotides read TGCAGCGTTGAAGATCCCGGGGAAGGCACTAATGAAAAACTGTTTTTT.

The chain couples TRBV12-3 or TRBV12-4 to TRBJ1-1; D not certain. This CDR3 comprises 14 residues. The V end was cut by 7 bases, the J end by 5 bases, with 17 bases between. CDR3 region: CASTIWGFNTEAFF. CDR3 nucleotides: TGTGCCAGCACCATCTGGGGTTTCAATACTGAAGCTTTCTTT.

This clonotype has more than one count but fewer than ten. The chain uses TRBV6-5 and TRBJ2-2; unclear D gene. Per the germline V gene, CDR1 is MNHEY and CDR2 is SVGAGI. V was trimmed by 6 bases and J by 1 base, leaving 12 bases between them. This CDR3 region has 15 residues. Here the CDR3 DNA reads TGTGCCAGCAGCTGGGGTCGGTTGAACACCGGGGAGCTGTTTTTT. As protein: CASSWGRLNTGELFF.

The gene calls are TRBV6-1 and TRBJ2-7; no firm D call. Germline CDR1 and CDR2: MNHNS and SASEGT. Between the trimmed V and J ends, which lost 0 bases and 2 bases, there was a span of 11 bases. The CDR3 totals 15 residues. CDR3 region: CASSEAWNPTYEQYV. The CDR3, as DNA: TGTGCCAGCAGTGAAGCGTGGAATCCTACCTACGAGCAGTACGTC.

This clonotype was seen many times. The CDR3 loop is CASSGANEQFF. The CDR3 DNA reads TGTGCCAGCAGTGGGGCCAATGAGCAGTTCTTC. The rearrangement joins TRBV25-1 to TRBJ2-1; D is unresolved. V was cut by 4 bases and J by 6 bases, with 4 bases left in between. Germline V gives CDR1 MGHDK, CDR2 SYGVNS. The CDR3 is made up of 11 amino acids.

The J gene is TRBJ1-4, the V gene TRBV5-1, with a possible D match to TRBD1 (5 bases). Germline lookup yields CDR1 SGHRS and CDR2 YFSETQ. Trimming shortened V by 0 bases and J by 2 bases, and 8 bases separated the two germline ends. This CDR3 is 15 amino acids long. For the CDR3, the DNA is TGCGCCAGCAGCTTGGAGGGGACGACTAATGAAAAACTGTTTTTT. This encodes CASSLEGTTNEKLFF.

This clonotype was observed a few times. The CDR3 sequence: CASSSKEPSGPPYEQYF. The CDR3 nucleotides read TGTGCCAGCAGCTCCAAGGAGCCTAGCGGACCCCCCTACGAGCAGTACTTC. The chain joins TRBV7-9 to TRBJ2-7; 7 bases line up with TRBD2. J lost 2 bases, V lost 4 bases, and 14 bases had no gene match. The CDR3 length is 17 residues. Germline loops: CDR1 SEHNR, CDR2 FQNEAQ (reference sequence).